The source of this TCR beta chain is a study of T cell responses to AZD1222 COVID-19 vaccine. Germline V gene sequence: CDR1 LGHDT, CDR2 YNNKEL (reference sequence). The CDR3 loop spans 15 amino acids. V gave up 0 bases and J gave up 3 bases; unmatched junction bases: 2. Sequenced by immunoSEQ multiplex PCR; TCRdb stores in-frame clones only, minus some. Among 95,000 to 100,000 clones, 70% to 90% were seen once, and the ten largest hold 1.4%. The J gene is TRBJ2-7, the V gene TRBV3-1 (or the pseudogene TRBV3-2); 10 bases are shared with TRBD2. The starting material was peripheral blood, obtained on day 0 of AZD1222 vaccination. The clonotype originates from an adult in good health. The DNA of the CDR3 is TGTGCCAGCAGCCAAGATTTAGCGGGGGGCTACGAGCAGTACTTC. This translates into CASSQDLAGGYEQYF.